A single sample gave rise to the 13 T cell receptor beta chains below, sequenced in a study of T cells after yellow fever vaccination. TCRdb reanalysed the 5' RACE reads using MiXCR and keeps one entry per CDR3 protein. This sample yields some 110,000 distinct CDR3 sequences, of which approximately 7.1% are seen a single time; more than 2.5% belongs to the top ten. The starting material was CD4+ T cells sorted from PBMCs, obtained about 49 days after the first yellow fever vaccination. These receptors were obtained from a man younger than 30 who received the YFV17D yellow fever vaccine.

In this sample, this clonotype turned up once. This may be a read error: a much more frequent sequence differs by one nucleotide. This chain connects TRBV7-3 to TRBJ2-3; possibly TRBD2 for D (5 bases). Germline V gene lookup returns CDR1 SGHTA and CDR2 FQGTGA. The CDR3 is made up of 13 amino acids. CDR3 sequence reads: CDSSSLAADTQYF. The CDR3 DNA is TGTGACAGCAGCTCCCTAGCAGCAGATACGCAGTATTTT.

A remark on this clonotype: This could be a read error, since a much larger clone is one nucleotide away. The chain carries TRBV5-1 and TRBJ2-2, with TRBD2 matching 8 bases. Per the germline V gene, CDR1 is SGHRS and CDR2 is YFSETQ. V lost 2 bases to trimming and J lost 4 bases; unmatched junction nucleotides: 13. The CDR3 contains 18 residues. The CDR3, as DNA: TGCGCCAGCAGCTTCGCAGCGGGGGCCTCTTCTTCCACCGGGGAGCTGTTTTTT. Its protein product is CASSFAAGASSSTGELFF.

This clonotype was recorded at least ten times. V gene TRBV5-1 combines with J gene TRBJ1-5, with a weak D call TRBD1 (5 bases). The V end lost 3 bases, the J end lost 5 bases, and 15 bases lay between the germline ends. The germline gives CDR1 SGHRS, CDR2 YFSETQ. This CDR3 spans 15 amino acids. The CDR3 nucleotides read TGCGCCAGCAGCTCCGAGGGGAGAAAGGATCAGCCCCAGCATTTT. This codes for CASSSEGRKDQPQHF.

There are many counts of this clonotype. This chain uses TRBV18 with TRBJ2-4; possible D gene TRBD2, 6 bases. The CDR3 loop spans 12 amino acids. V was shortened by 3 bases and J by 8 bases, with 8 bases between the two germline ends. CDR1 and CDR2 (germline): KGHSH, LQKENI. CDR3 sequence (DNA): TGTGCCAGCTCACCTGGGGAGGACATTCAGTACTTC. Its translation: CASSPGEDIQYF.

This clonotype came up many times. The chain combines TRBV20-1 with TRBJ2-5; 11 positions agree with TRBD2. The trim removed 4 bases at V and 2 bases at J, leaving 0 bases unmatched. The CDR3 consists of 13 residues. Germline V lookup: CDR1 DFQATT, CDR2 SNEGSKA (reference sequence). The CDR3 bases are TGCAGTGCTACTAGCGGGGGGCAAGAGACCCAGTACTTC. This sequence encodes CSATSGGQETQYF.

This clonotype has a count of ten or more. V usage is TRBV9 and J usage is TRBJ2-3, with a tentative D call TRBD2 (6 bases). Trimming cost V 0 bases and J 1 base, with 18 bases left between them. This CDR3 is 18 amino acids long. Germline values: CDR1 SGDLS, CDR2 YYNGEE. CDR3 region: CASSVELGTPTRTDTQYF. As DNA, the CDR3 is TGTGCCAGCAGCGTAGAACTCGGGACTCCAACACGCACAGATACGCAGTATTTT.

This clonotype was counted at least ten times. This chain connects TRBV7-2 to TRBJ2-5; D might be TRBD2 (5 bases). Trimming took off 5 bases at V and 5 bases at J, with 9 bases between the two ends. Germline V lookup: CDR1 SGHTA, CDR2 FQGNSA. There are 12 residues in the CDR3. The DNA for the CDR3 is TGTGCCAGCAGCCGCCCGGGGGAGACCCAGTACTTC. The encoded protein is CASSRPGETQYF.

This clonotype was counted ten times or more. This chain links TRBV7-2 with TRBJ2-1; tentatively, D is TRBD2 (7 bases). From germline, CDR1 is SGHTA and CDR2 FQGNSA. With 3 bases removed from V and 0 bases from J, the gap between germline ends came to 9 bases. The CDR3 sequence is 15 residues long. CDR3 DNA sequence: TGTGCCAGCAGCTTTGGGGGGGCCTCCTACAATGAGCAGTTCTTC. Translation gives CASSFGGASYNEQFF.

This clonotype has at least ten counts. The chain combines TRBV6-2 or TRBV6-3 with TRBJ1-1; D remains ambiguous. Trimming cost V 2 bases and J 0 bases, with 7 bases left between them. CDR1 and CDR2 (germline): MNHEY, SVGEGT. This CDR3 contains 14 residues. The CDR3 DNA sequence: TGTGCCAGCAGTTACGGCAGGCTGAACACTGAAGCTTTCTTT. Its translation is CASSYGRLNTEAFF.

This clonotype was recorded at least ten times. CDR3 protein: CASTKLRDGWTEAFF. In DNA form, the CDR3 reads TGTGCCAGCACAAAACTCCGGGACGGTTGGACTGAAGCTTTCTTT. This chain uses TRBV6-1 with TRBJ1-1; D might be TRBD1 (5 bases). From germline, CDR1 is MNHNS and CDR2 SASEGT. This CDR3 contains 15 residues. V gave up 7 bases and J gave up 5 bases, with 20 bases separating them.

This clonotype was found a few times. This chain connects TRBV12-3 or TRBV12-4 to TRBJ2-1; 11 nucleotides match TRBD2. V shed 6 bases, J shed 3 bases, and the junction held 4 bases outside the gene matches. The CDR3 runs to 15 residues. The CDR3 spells CASRLAGGDYNEQFF. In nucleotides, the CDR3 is TGTGCCAGCAGGCTAGCGGGGGGCGACTACAATGAGCAGTTCTTC.

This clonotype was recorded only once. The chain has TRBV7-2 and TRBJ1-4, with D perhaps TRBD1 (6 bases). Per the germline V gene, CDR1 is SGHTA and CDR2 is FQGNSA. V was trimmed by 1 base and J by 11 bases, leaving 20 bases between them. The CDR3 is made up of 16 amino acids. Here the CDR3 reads CASSLGWGAPQNKLFF. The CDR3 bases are TGTGCCAGCAGCTTAGGATGGGGGGCCCCCCAGAACAAACTGTTTTTT.

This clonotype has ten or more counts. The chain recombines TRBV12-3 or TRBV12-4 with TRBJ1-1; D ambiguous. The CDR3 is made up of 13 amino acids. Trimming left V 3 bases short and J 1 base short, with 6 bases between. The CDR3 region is CASSFAENTEAFF. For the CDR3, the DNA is TGTGCCAGCAGTTTCGCAGAGAACACTGAAGCTTTCTTT.